Ten or more counts support the clone carrying this T cell receptor (beta chain). Its antigen remains unidentified. Since a much larger clone is just one base distant, this may be a read error. Patients had received no treatment of any kind before thyroid surgery. The data are from a study of metastatic and nonmetastatic thyroid tumors. As for the study in general: Where malignant and benign thyroid patients were concerned, repertoires were compared across blood and tumor or nodule tissue. Whole-study findings and limits: Versus benign nodules, malignant thyroid tumors reportedly had significantly higher TCR beta diversity, in blood and tumor.

Original data processing: Using the CDR3 differences seen across clinicopathological groups, the authors built a distant-metastasis classifier for papillary thyroid cancer, which was meant to discriminate distant-metastatic patients. MiXCR re-clonotyped the PCR reads for TCRdb. The authors' filters were not applied to this entry. The repertoire consists of 7,000 to 8,000 clones, with about 30% occurring once and the leading ten covering about 9.4%. Sequencing was performed on tumor tissue. The receptor comes from a female donor with papillary thyroid cancer or a benign thyroid nodule (not recorded which). Some clones in this sample may be carry-over from other donors' samples.

The CDR3 DNA follows: TGTGCCAGCGGTTACGAGAGCGGGAGCTACAATGAGCAGTTCTTC. This translates into CASGYESGSYNEQFF. The gene calls are TRBV6-6 and TRBJ2-1; TRBD2 agrees at 8 bases. The germline V gene encodes CDR1 MNHNY and CDR2 SVGAGI (reference sequence). The CDR3 totals 15 residues.